This TCR beta chain was retrieved from a study of cytomegalovirus exposure and HLA in healthy donors. CDR1 and CDR2 (germline): LGHNA, YNFKEQ. This CDR3 has 17 residues. V lost 1 base to trimming and J lost 1 base; unmatched junction nucleotides: 2. Vbeta (60) and Jbeta (13) primers were used in the PCR. Some clones are missing from TCRdb's copy, which holds only in-frame ones; the method was immunoSEQ multiplex PCR. The top ten clones hold approximately 3.8% of a sample with 95,000 to 150,000 clones, 72% of them seen once. Notes on the study in general: A later analysis linked a missense variant in DCLRE1C to the trimming of TCR beta V and J genes. Later on, an analysis tied some 17,000 TCR beta sequences to HLA alleles at 0.05 false discovery rate. Indistinguishability led to the exclusion of some V segments, TRBV6-2 and TRBV6-3 included. Reportedly, diagnosis of cytomegalovirus status by the classifier showed high specificity and sensitivity.

A few counts support this clone. Its antigen is not identified. The sample taken for sequencing was PBMCs. This chain joins TRBV4-2 and TRBJ2-5, with 14 bases matching TRBD2. This clonotype was obtained from a man aged 30-40 years in good health and CMV-seronegative. CDR3 coding DNA: TGTGCCAGCAGCCAAGGACTAGCGGGGGGGCTCCAAGAGACCCAGTACTTC. It encodes CASSQGLAGGLQETQYF.